The sequence of this T cell receptor beta chain was determined in a study of T cells in localized non-small cell lung cancer. Sequencing was performed with immunoSEQ multiplex PCR; in TCRdb, only in-frame clones are kept and a portion is missing. The sample consists of some 90,000 clones, 87% of them appearing once. V lost 0 bases to trimming and J lost 3 bases, with 9 bases between them. From germline, CDR1 is SGHRS and CDR2 YFSETQ. CDR3 length equals 14 residues. Study conclusions and caveats: It remains possible that heterogeneity exists, since only one tumor region was sequenced. Of the top 100 tumor clones, median roughly 60 were in adjacent lung, about 26 among its top 100. Elevated blood T cell density was associated with longer overall survival.

As regards this clone: The antigen is not known.

The origin of this receptor is a man aged 35-75 years with stage I squamous cell lung carcinoma. The starting material was peripheral blood, obtained before any cancer treatment. This chain connects TRBV5-1 to TRBJ1-2; D possibly corresponds to TRBD1 (5 bases). DNA of the CDR3: TGCGCCAGCAGCTTGGCTCAGGGTGACTATGGCTACACCTTC. It yields the protein CASSLAQGDYGYTF.